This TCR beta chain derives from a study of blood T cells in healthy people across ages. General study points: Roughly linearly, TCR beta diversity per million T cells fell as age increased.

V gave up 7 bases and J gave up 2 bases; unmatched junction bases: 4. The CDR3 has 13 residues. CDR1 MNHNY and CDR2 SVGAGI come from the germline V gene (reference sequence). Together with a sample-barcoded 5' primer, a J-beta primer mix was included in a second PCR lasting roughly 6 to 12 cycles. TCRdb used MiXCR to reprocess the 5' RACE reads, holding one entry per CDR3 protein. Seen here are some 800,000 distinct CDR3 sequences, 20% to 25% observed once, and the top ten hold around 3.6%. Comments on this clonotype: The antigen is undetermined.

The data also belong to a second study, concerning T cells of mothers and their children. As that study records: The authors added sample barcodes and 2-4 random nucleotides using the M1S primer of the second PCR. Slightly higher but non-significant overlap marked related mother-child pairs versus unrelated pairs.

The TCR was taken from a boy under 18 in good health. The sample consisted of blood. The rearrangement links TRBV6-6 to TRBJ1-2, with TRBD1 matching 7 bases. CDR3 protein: CASIPDRNYGYTF. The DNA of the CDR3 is TGTGCCAGCATCCCGGACAGGAACTATGGCTACACCTTC.